The sequence of this TCR beta chain was determined in a study of shared clonotypes between healthy human individuals. Trimming cost V 4 bases and J 2 bases, with 5 bases left between them. The CDR3 is made up of 11 amino acids. Germline CDR1 reads DFQATT; CDR2 reads SNEGSKA (reference sequence). Clones were sequenced by immunoSEQ multiplex PCR, and TCRdb holds only the in-frame ones, with some missing. Of a few hundred thousand clones listed, roughly three quarters are singletons. The specimen was PBMCs. This receptor was taken from a woman aged 40-49 years in good health. Some clones in this sample may be carry-over from other donors' samples. The chain has TRBV20-1 and TRBJ1-2; D gene uncertain. This chain's CDR3 is CSATENYGYTF. For the CDR3, the DNA is TGCAGTGCTACAGAGAACTATGGCTACACCTTC.